The 21 T cell receptor beta chains in this list originate from one sample, sequenced in a study of T cell repertoires in cytomegalovirus infection. TCRdb used MiXCR to reprocess the reads, holding one entry per CDR3 protein. The sample has about 260,000 distinct CDR3 sequences; roughly 9.1% are singletons. Material: PBMCs. These receptors came from a human donor in good health (CMV status not recorded). Some clones in this sample may be carry-over from other donors' samples.

This clonotype showed up many times. This chain joins TRBV7-9 and TRBJ2-7, with a possible D match to TRBD2 (5 bases). Germline V CDR1 and CDR2: SEHNR, FQNEAQ (reference sequence). Trimming removed 5 bases from V and 1 base from J, with 12 bases in between. This CDR3 region has 14 residues. CDR3: CASSLREPSYEQYF. CDR3 in DNA: TGTGCCAGCAGCCTCCGGGAACCTTCCTACGAGCAGTACTTC.

This clonotype was seen many times. The gene calls are TRBV7-2 and TRBJ1-2; no clear D gene. V lost 3 bases, J lost 8 bases, and 16 bases lay in between. The CDR3 length is 14 residues. Germline V CDR1 and CDR2: SGHTA, FQGNSA. The CDR3 here is CASSLDRGKGGYTF. The DNA of the CDR3 is TGTGCCAGCAGCTTGGACCGAGGAAAAGGGGGCTACACCTTC.

This sequence joins TRBV28 and TRBJ1-1; D unclear. CDR3 size: 14 residues. Germline V CDR1 and CDR2: MDHEN, SYDVKM. Trimming cost V 3 bases and J 1 base, with 9 bases left between them. CDR3 region: CASSLVQRNTEAFF. As DNA, the CDR3 is TGTGCCAGCAGTTTGGTCCAGAGGAACACTGAAGCTTTCTTT.

This clonotype has a count of ten or more. The J gene is TRBJ2-5, the V gene TRBV7-2; 11 nucleotides line up with TRBD1. Germline assignment: CDR1 SGHTA and CDR2 FQGNSA. This CDR3 is built from 17 residues. J gave up 4 bases and V 0 bases, and 7 bases lay outside the gene matches. The DNA of the CDR3 is TGTGCCAGCAGCTTAGCTGGACAGGGGGCAAGAGGAGAGACCCAGTACTTC. This sequence encodes CASSLAGQGARGETQYF.

This clonotype was recorded at least ten times. The genes are TRBV7-2 and TRBJ2-3, with 9 nucleotides matching TRBD2. Losses at the gene ends were 5 bases for V and 1 base for J; bases not matched to a gene: 7. Germline V CDR1 and CDR2: SGHTA, FQGNSA. The CDR3 has 16 residues. The CDR3 DNA reads TGTGCCAGCAGCGGGAGCGGGGGGCGGGGCACAGATACGCAGTATTTT. Translation gives CASSGSGGRGTDTQYF.

In this sample, this clonotype turned up many times. The chain is built from TRBV6-2 or TRBV6-3 and TRBJ1-2, with TRBD1 identical over 8 bases. The CDR3 runs 15 residues. Per germline, CDR1 MNHEY and CDR2 SVGEGT. The V gene end was trimmed by 6 bases and the J gene end by 0 bases; junction bases not matched to a gene: 6. Here the CDR3 DNA reads TGTGCCAGCAGCGACCGACAGGGGACTAACTATGGCTACACCTTC. Translated, it gives CASSDRQGTNYGYTF.

This clonotype came up many times. V gene TRBV7-2 combines with J gene TRBJ1-1, with 7 bases aligning to TRBD1. Germline V gene lookup returns CDR1 SGHTA and CDR2 FQGNSA. The CDR3 is 15 residues long. The V gene end was trimmed by 0 bases and the J gene end by 0 bases; junction bases not matched to a gene: 1. CDR3 residues: CASSLATGLNTEAFF. The CDR3 region has the DNA TGTGCCAGCAGCTTAGCGACAGGGTTGAACACTGAAGCTTTCTTT. The entire variable domain, with the rest obtained from reference TRBV7-2 and TRBJ1-1, is as follows: GAGVSQSPSNKVTEKGKDVELRCDPISGHTALYWYRQSLGQGLEFLIYFQGNSAPDKSGLPSDRFSAERTGGSVSTLTIQRTQQEDSAVYLCASSLATGLNTEAFFGQGTRLTVV.

The rearrangement uses TRBV29-1 and TRBJ1-3; D call uncertain. The V gene lost 2 bases and the J gene lost 2 bases, with 10 bases spanning the gap. Per the germline V gene, CDR1 is SQVTM and CDR2 is ANQGSEA. The CDR3 loop spans 14 amino acids. CDR3 protein: CSVEKWSPGNTIYF. The CDR3, as DNA: TGCAGCGTTGAAAAGTGGTCCCCTGGAAACACCATATATTTT.

This clonotype showed up many times. The chain uses TRBV24-1 and TRBJ2-7; D possibly matches TRBD1 or TRBD2 (7 bases each). Deletions cut 10 bases from V and 2 bases from J, with 23 bases between. From germline, CDR1 is KGHDR and CDR2 SFDVKD. The CDR3 has 16 amino acids. This chain's CDR3 is CATSPGGTAGTYEQYF. The CDR3 DNA sequence: TGTGCCACTTCCCCCGGAGGGACAGCGGGAACCTACGAGCAGTACTTC.

In its sample, this clonotype was seen many times. The chain recombines TRBV7-6 with TRBJ2-3; D unclear. The V and J ends lost 5 bases and 5 bases respectively, with 14 bases between them. Per germline, CDR1 SGHVS and CDR2 FNYEAQ. This CDR3 region has 14 residues. This CDR3 is CASSRRSELDTQYF. CDR3 sequence (DNA): TGTGCCAGCAGCCGCCGCAGCGAACTAGATACGCAGTATTTT.

This clonotype was seen repeatedly, ten times or more. V usage is TRBV11-3 and J usage is TRBJ1-3; D unresolved. CDR3 length equals 15 residues. Deletions cut 5 bases from V and 0 bases from J, with 11 bases between. Germline CDR1 is SGHNT and CDR2 is YENEEA. CDR3 DNA: TGTGCCAGCAGCACCCGGGCCCGCTCTGGAAACACCATATATTTT. This encodes CASSTRARSGNTIYF.

This clonotype was seen repeatedly, ten times or more. The chain has TRBV28 and TRBJ1-1; D call uncertain. From germline, CDR1 is MDHEN and CDR2 SYDVKM. The V gene lost 6 bases and the J gene lost 2 bases, with 13 bases spanning the gap. CDR3 length: 14 residues. CDR3 residues: CASRRLTPNTEAFF. As DNA, the CDR3 is TGTGCCAGCAGGCGACTGACGCCAAACACTGAAGCTTTCTTT.

In this sample, this clonotype turned up many times. The V call is TRBV12-3 or TRBV12-4, the J call TRBJ2-5; 12 bases line up with TRBD2. The CDR3 has 15 amino acids. J gave up 4 bases and V 7 bases, and 7 bases lay outside the gene matches. The CDR3 sequence: CASIPSGGAGETQYF. In DNA, the CDR3 is TGTGCCAGCATCCCTAGCGGGGGGGCCGGAGAGACCCAGTACTTC.

This clonotype was observed many times. The rearrangement joins TRBV5-1 to TRBJ1-2; TRBD1 agrees at 8 bases. After removal of 3 bases from V and 5 bases from J, the junction contained 6 bases not matched to a gene. Germline CDR1 reads SGHRS; CDR2 reads YFSETQ. There are 14 residues in the CDR3. As DNA, the CDR3 is TGCGCCAGCAGCTCGGAACAGGGGGGATATGGCTACACCTTC. Residues: CASSSEQGGYGYTF. The whole variable domain, filled in from reference TRBV5-1 and TRBJ1-2, reads KAGVTQTPRYLIKTRGQQVTLSCSPISGHRSVSWYQQTPGQGLQFLFEYFSETQRNKGNFPGRFSGRQFSNSRSEMNVSTLELGDSALYLCASSSEQGGYGYTFGSGTRLTVV.

This clonotype showed up many times. J is TRBJ2-2 and V is TRBV7-2; D is unclear. The CDR3 has 14 residues. Germline values: CDR1 SGHTA, CDR2 FQGNSA. With 3 bases removed from V and 6 bases from J, the gap between germline ends came to 11 bases. CDR3 residues: CASSFDPGPGELFF. CDR3 in DNA: TGTGCCAGCAGCTTTGACCCCGGTCCCGGGGAGCTGTTTTTT.

The chain recombines TRBV7-2 with TRBJ2-1; D is unresolved. The CDR3 sequence is 16 residues long. Germline CDR1 reads SGHTA; CDR2 reads FQGNSA. Trimming removed 5 bases from V and 0 bases from J, with 14 bases in between. The CDR3 region has the DNA TGTGCCAGCAGCGGTCTTGGTGTGGGCTCCTACAATGAGCAGTTCTTC. It is translated as CASSGLGVGSYNEQFF.

In its sample, this clonotype was seen many times. In DNA, the CDR3 is TGTGCCAGCAGCTTAGTCCCCCCGACTAGCGGGAGGGCCTACGAGCAGTACTTC. Residues: CASSLVPPTSGRAYEQYF. V is TRBV7-2 and J is TRBJ2-7; 14 bases align to TRBD2. After removal of 1 base from V and 2 bases from J, the junction contained 7 bases not matched to a gene. The CDR3 sequence is 18 residues long. Germline V gives CDR1 SGHTA, CDR2 FQGNSA.

This chain links TRBV5-1 with TRBJ1-4; perhaps TRBD1 as D (5 bases). The CDR3 has 17 residues. Germline V CDR1 and CDR2: SGHRS, YFSETQ. V was shortened by 3 bases and J by 7 bases, with 22 bases between the two germline ends. The CDR3 nucleotides are TGCGCCAGCAGCTCATTCCGGGACCTGAACATTTTTGAAAAACTGTTTTTT. The encoded protein is CASSSFRDLNIFEKLFF.

This chain links TRBV29-1 with TRBJ1-1, with D tentatively TRBD1 (5 bases). CDR1 is SQVTM and CDR2 is ANQGSEA in the germline V gene. With 3 bases removed from V and 8 bases from J, the gap between germline ends came to 7 bases. The CDR3 totals 10 residues. The CDR3 loop is CSVDGGEAFF. The CDR3 DNA sequence: TGCAGCGTTGATGGGGGGGAAGCTTTCTTT.

This clonotype was seen a few times. The chain employs TRBV12-3 or TRBV12-4 and TRBJ1-1; maybe TRBD1 (6 bases). The CDR3 length is 14 residues. The V gene lost 6 bases and the J gene lost 0 bases, with 11 bases spanning the gap. CDR3: CASRNRAMNTEAFF. The DNA for the CDR3 is TGTGCCAGCAGAAACAGGGCAATGAACACTGAAGCTTTCTTT.

This clonotype occurred many times. The chain links TRBV11-2 to TRBJ2-7; D gene uncertain. CDR3 length: 14 amino acids. The ends were cut back, 1 base at V and 7 bases at J, with 14 bases in the middle. Per germline, CDR1 SGHAT and CDR2 FQNNGV. The CDR3 spells CASSLGPPIGEQYF. The CDR3 DNA reads TGTGCCAGCAGCTTAGGACCCCCAATAGGGGAGCAGTACTTC.